This T cell receptor beta chain was found in a study of shared clonotypes between healthy human individuals. Sequencing used immunoSEQ multiplex PCR; TCRdb keeps in-frame clones, though not all of them. The table lists about 480,000 clones, 60% to 80% of them singletons. Germline V gene data show CDR1 as SNHLY and CDR2 as FYNNEI. This CDR3 region has 12 residues. Deletions cut 6 bases from V and 2 bases from J, with 7 bases between. The rearrangement uses TRBV2 and TRBJ1-2; D is uncertain. The sample was PBMCs. The origin of this receptor is a woman aged 40 to 50 in good health. Some clones in this sample may be carry-over from other donors' samples. The CDR3: CASRPANYGYTF. CDR3 coding DNA: TGTGCCAGCAGACCGGCGAACTATGGCTACACCTTC.